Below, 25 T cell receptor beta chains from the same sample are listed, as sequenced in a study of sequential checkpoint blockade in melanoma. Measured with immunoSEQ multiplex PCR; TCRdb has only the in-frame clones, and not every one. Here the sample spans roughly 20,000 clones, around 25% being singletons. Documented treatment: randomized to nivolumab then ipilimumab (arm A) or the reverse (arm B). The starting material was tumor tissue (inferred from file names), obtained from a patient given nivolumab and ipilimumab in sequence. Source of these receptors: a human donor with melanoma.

The CDR3 DNA reads TGTGCCAGCAGTATCGATTCTGGGGGCGTCTATGGCTACACCTTC. This gives the protein CASSIDSGGVYGYTF. This chain links TRBV6-7 with TRBJ1-2; D might be TRBD1 (6 bases). TRBV6-7 is an ORF; its function is uncertain. V gave up 5 bases and J gave up 4 bases, with 17 bases separating them. The length of the CDR3 is 15 residues.

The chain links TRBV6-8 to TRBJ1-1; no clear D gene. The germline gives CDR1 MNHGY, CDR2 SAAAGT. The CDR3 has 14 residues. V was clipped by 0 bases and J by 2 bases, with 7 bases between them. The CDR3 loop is CASSYSPGNTEAFF. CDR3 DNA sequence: TGTGCCAGCAGTTACTCTCCCGGTAACACTGAAGCTTTCTTT.

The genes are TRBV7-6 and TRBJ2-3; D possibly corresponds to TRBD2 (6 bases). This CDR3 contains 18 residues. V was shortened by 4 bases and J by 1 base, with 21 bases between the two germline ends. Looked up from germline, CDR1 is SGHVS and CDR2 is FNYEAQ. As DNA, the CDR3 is TGTGCCAGCAGCTCCCGAGGCCTCGGGGGACGAGGCACAGATACGCAGTATTTT. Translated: CASSSRGLGGRGTDTQYF.

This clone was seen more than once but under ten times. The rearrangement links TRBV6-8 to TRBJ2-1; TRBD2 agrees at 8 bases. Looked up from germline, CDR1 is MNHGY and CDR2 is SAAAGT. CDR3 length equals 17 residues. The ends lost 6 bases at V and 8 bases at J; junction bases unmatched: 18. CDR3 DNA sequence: TGTGCCAGCAGAACTACGTATGAGGGTGGGACTAGGGATGAGCAGTTCTTC. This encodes CASRTTYEGGTRDEQFF.

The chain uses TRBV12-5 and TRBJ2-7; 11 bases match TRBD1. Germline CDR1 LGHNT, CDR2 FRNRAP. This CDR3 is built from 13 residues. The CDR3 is CASGRDRGYEQYF. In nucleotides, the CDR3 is TGTGCCAGCGGTCGGGACAGGGGGTACGAGCAGTACTTC.

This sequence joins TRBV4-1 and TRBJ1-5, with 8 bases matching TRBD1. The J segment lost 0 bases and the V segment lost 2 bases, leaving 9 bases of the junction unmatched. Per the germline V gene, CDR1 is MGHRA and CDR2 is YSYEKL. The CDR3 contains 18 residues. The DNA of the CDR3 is TGCGCCAGCAGCCAATCTCCGGGACAGGCCAATAGCAATCAGCCCCAGCATTTT. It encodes CASSQSPGQANSNQPQHF.

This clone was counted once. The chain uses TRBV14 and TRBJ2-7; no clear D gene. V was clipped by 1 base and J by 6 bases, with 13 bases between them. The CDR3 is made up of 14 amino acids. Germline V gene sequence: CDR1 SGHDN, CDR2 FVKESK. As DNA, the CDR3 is TGTGCCAGCAGCCAAGTGTCGTCGGGCGTCGAGCAGTACTTC. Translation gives CASSQVSSGVEQYF.

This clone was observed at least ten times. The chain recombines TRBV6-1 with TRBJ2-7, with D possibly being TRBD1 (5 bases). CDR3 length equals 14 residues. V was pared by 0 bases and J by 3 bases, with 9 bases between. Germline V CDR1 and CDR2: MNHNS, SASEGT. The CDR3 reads CASSEAQGFYEQYF. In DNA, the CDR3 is TGTGCCAGCAGTGAAGCCCAGGGATTCTACGAGCAGTACTTC.

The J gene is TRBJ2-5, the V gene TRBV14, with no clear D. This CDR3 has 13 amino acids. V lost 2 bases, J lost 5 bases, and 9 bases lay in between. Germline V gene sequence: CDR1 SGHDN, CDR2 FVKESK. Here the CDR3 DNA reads TGTGCCAGCAGCCAATCTGAAGCGGAGACCCAGTACTTC. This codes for CASSQSEAETQYF.

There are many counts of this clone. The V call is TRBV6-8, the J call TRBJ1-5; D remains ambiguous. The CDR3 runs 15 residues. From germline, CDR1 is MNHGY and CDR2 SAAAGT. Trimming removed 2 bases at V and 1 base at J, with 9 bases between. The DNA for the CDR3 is TGTGCCAGCAGTTACGAAGGAGGGAGCAATCAGCCCCAGCATTTT. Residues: CASSYEGGSNQPQHF.

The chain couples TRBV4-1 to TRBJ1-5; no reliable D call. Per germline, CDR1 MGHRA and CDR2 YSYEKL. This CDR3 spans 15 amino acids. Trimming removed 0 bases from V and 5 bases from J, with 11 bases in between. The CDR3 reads CASSQDKAQYQPQHF. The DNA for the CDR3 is TGCGCCAGCAGCCAAGATAAGGCGCAGTATCAGCCCCAGCATTTT.

The CDR3 DNA sequence: TGTGCCAGCAAGGCTAGCGGGGGGGCCTCGTTGTTCTTC. Protein: CASKASGGASLFF. The chain couples TRBV6-8 to TRBJ2-1; 12 bases line up with TRBD2. Losses at the gene ends were 7 bases for V and 15 bases for J; bases not matched to a gene: 10. CDR3 length equals 13 residues. CDR1 MNHGY and CDR2 SAAAGT come from the germline V gene.

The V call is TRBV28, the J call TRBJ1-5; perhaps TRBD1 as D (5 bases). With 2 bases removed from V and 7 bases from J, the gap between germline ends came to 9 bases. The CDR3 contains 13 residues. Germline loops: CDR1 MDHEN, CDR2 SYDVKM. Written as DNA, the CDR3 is TGTGCCAGCAGTTTAGGGACTCGGCAGCCCCAGCATTTT. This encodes CASSLGTRQPQHF.

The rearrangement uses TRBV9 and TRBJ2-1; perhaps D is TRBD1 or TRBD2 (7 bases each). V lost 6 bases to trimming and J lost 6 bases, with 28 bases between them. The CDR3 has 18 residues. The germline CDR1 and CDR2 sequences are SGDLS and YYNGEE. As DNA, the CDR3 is TGTGCCAGCAATTGGAGGGGGCTTACCGGGAGGCCCGGCAATGAGCAGTTCTTC. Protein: CASNWRGLTGRPGNEQFF.

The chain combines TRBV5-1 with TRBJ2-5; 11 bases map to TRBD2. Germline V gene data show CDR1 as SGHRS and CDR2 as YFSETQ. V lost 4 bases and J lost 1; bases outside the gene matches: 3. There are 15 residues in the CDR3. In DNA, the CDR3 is TGCGCCAGCAGCCCTAGCGGGGGGCCCCAAGAGACCCAGTACTTC. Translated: CASSPSGGPQETQYF.

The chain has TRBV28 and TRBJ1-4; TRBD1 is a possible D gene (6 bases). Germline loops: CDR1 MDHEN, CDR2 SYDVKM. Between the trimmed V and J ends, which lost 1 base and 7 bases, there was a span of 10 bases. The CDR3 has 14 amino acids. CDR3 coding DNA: TGTGCCAGCAGTTTATCGGGGGGCGGTGAAAAACTGTTTTTT. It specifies CASSLSGGGEKLFF.

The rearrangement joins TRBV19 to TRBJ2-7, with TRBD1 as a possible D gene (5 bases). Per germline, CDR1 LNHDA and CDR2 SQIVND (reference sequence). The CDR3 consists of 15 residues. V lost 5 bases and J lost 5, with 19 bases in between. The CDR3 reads CASSSVGKGLDEQYF. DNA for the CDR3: TGTGCCAGTAGTTCTGTTGGGAAGGGGCTTGACGAGCAGTACTTC.

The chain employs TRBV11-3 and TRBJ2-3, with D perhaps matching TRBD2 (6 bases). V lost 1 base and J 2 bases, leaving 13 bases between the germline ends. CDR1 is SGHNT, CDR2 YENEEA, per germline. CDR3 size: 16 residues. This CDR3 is CASSLVISGSTDTQYF. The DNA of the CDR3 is TGTGCCAGCAGCTTAGTGATTAGCGGCTCCACAGATACGCAGTATTTT.

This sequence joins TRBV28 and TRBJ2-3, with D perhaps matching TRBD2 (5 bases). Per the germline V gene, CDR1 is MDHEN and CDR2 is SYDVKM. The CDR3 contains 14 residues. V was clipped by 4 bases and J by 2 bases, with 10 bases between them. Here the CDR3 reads CASSSFSDTDTQYF. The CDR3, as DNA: TGTGCCAGCAGTTCATTTAGCGACACAGATACGCAGTATTTT. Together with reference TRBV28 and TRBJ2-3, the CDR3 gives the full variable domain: DVKVTQSSRYLVKRTGEKVFLECVQDMDHENMFWYRQDPGLGLRLIYFSYDVKMKEKGDIPEGYSVSREKKERFSLILESASTNQTSMYLCASSSFSDTDTQYFGPGTRLTVL.

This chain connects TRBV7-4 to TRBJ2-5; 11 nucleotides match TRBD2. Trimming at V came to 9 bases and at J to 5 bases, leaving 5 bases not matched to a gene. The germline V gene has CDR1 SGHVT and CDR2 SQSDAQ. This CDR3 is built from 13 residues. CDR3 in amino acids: CASSGRAFETQYF. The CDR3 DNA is TGTGCCAGTAGCGGGAGGGCCTTTGAGACCCAGTACTTC. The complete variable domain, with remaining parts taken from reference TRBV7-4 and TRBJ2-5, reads GAGVSQSPRYKVAKRGRDVALRCDSISGHVTLYWYRQTLGQGSEVLTYSQSDAQRDKSGRPSGRFSAERPERSVSTLKIQRTEQGDSAVYLCASSGRAFETQYFGPGTRLLVL.

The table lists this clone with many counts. The CDR3 loop reads CASSDRTGELFF. DNA of the CDR3: TGTGCCAGCAGTGACAGGACCGGGGAGCTGTTTTTT. V gene TRBV6-8 combines with J gene TRBJ2-2; D may be TRBD1 (6 bases). This CDR3 comprises 12 residues. In germline, CDR1 is MNHGY, CDR2 SAAAGT. V lost 5 bases, J lost 5 bases, and 6 bases lay in between.

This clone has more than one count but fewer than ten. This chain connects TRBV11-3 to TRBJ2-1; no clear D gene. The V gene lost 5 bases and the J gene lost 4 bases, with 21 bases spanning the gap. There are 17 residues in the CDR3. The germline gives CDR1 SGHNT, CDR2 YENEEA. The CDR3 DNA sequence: TGTGCCAGCAGCCCTACTGTGTCACTGCCCTCATACAATGAGCAGTTCTTC. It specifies CASSPTVSLPSYNEQFF.

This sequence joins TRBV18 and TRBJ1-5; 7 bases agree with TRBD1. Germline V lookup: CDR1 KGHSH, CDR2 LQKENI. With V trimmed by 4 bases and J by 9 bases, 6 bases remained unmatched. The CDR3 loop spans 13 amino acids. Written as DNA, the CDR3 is TGTGCCAGCTCACAAGACAGGGTCAGGCCCCAGCATTTT. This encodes CASSQDRVRPQHF.

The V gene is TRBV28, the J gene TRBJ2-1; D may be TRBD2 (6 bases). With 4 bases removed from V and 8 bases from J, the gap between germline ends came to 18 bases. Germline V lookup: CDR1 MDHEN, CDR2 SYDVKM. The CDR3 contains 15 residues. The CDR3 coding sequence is TGTGCCAGCAGTTCGAACGGGAGAGGGATGGATGAGCAGTTCTTC. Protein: CASSSNGRGMDEQFF.

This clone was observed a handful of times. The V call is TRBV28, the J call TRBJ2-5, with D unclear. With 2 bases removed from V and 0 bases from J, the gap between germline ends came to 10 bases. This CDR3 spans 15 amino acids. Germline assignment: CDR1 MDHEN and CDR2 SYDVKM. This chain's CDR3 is CASSLTLAHQETQYF. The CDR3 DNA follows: TGTGCCAGCAGTTTAACTCTGGCCCACCAAGAGACCCAGTACTTC.